Presented here are 14 T cell receptor beta chains from one specimen sequenced in a study of siplizumab effects on memory and regulatory T cells. TCRdb's table, derived via immunoSEQ multiplex PCR, lists solely in-frame clones and lacks some. The sample holds 60,000 to 65,000 clones, about 80% seen once. Sequencing was carried out using memory CD4+ T cells sorted from blood. Source of these receptors: a human donor in good health.

This clone was observed a handful of times. This chain joins TRBV30 and TRBJ1-4; TRBD1 might be the D (5 bases). This CDR3 comprises 15 residues. The V gene lost 1 base and the J gene lost 7 bases, with 16 bases spanning the gap. The germline V gene has CDR1 GTSNPN and CDR2 SVGIG (reference sequence). DNA of the CDR3: TGTGCCTGGAGTGCAGCAGGGCGAAACATTGAAAAACTGTTTTTT. Protein sequence: CAWSAAGRNIEKLFF.

The V gene is TRBV27, the J gene TRBJ1-2; a weak D match, TRBD1 (5 bases). Germline values: CDR1 MNHEY, CDR2 SMNVEV (reference sequence). Trimming shortened V by 5 bases and J by 0 bases, and 19 bases separated the two germline ends. The CDR3 sequence is 17 residues long. The CDR3 sequence: CASSTLQSRGTNYGYTF. CDR3 nucleotides: TGTGCCAGCAGTACCCTCCAATCCCGGGGGACTAACTATGGCTACACCTTC.

The gene calls are TRBV19 and TRBJ2-7; D unclear. Germline lookup yields CDR1 LNHDA and CDR2 SQIVND (reference sequence). This CDR3 is 11 amino acids long. V was clipped by 7 bases and J by 4 bases, with 8 bases between them. The CDR3 nucleotides are TGTGCCAGTATGAAGGGTTACGAGCAGTACTTC. This codes for CASMKGYEQYF. The full variable domain, rest sourced from reference TRBV19 and TRBJ2-7, is DGGITQSPKYLFRKEGQNVTLSCEQNLNHDAMYWYRQDPGQGLRLIYYSQIVNDFQKGDIAEGYSVSREKKESFPLTVTSAQKNPTAFYLCASMKGYEQYFGPGTRLTVT.

The genes are TRBV2 and TRBJ1-2, with TRBD1 matching over 7 bases. There are 14 residues in the CDR3. In germline, CDR1 is SNHLY, CDR2 FYNNEI. The J segment lost 5 bases and the V segment lost 6 bases, leaving 9 bases of the junction unmatched. The CDR3 spells CASSYLAGQYGYTF. Here the CDR3 DNA reads TGTGCCAGCAGCTACCTCGCGGGACAGTATGGCTACACCTTC.

The genes are TRBV27 and TRBJ1-6; 7 nucleotides line up with TRBD1. V shed 6 bases, J shed 7 bases, and the junction held 6 bases outside the gene matches. The germline V gene has CDR1 MNHEY and CDR2 SMNVEV (reference sequence). The CDR3 loop spans 14 amino acids. CDR3 amino acids: CASRWDRSNSPLHF. Written as DNA, the CDR3 is TGTGCCAGCAGGTGGGACAGAAGCAATTCACCCCTCCACTTT.

The chain combines TRBV5-6 with TRBJ1-2; D not certain. The V and J ends lost 0 bases and 8 bases respectively, with 17 bases between them. The CDR3 sequence is 15 residues long. CDR1 and CDR2 from the germline V gene are SGHDT and YYEEEE. The CDR3 loop reads CASSLVVSEFGGYTF. The CDR3 DNA is TGTGCCAGCAGCTTGGTGGTTTCAGAATTTGGCGGCTACACCTTC.

The gene calls are TRBV5-1 and TRBJ2-3; no reliable D call. The V gene's germline CDR1 is SGHRS and CDR2 YFSETQ. The CDR3 runs to 14 residues. V lost 0 bases and J 2 bases, leaving 7 bases between the germline ends. For the CDR3, the DNA is TGCGCCAGCAGCTTGGGAGCGACCACAGATACGCAGTATTTT. This gives the protein CASSLGATTDTQYF.

The V and J genes are TRBV23-1 and TRBJ1-1; D remains unclear. TRBV23-1 is assigned to the ORF class and has an uncertain function. This CDR3 contains 14 residues. Deletions cut 0 bases from V and 1 base from J, with 6 bases between. The CDR3 loop is CASSQSRRNTEAFF. Written as DNA, the CDR3 is TGCGCCAGCAGTCAATCTAGGCGGAACACTGAAGCTTTCTTT.

The CDR3 DNA reads TGCGCCAGCAGTGAACAGCGGGGGGGCAGGACAGATACGCAGTATTTT. It codes for CASSEQRGGRTDTQYF. This chain joins TRBV10-2 and TRBJ2-3; TRBD2 matches 10 bases. CDR1 is WSHSY and CDR2 is SAAADI in the germline V gene. The ends lost 3 bases at V and 3 bases at J; junction bases unmatched: 6. CDR3 length: 16 residues.

This clone was detected once. The chain employs TRBV7-2 and TRBJ2-3, with 13 bases identical to TRBD2. Germline loops: CDR1 SGHTA, CDR2 FQGNSA. V shed 5 bases, J shed 5 bases, and the junction held 10 bases outside the gene matches. The CDR3 has 17 amino acids. The CDR3 DNA reads TGTGCCAGCAGCCAGGGACTAGCGGGACCACTTGGAGATACGCAGTATTTT. Protein product: CASSQGLAGPLGDTQYF. The variable domain in full, with the rest retrieved from reference TRBV7-2 and TRBJ2-3, is GAGVSQSPSNKVTEKGKDVELRCDPISGHTALYWYRQSLGQGLEFLIYFQGNSAPDKSGLPSDRFSAERTGGSVSTLTIQRTQQEDSAVYLCASSQGLAGPLGDTQYFGPGTRLTVL.

The gene calls are TRBV5-1 and TRBJ2-3, with D uncertain. The CDR3 has 14 residues. The germline CDR1 and CDR2 sequences are SGHRS and YFSETQ. Trimming took off 2 bases at V and 4 bases at J, with 11 bases between the two ends. The CDR3 DNA is TGCGCCAGCAGCTTATCCCCAAGGCCAGATACGCAGTATTTT. Translation gives CASSLSPRPDTQYF.

This chain connects TRBV2 to TRBJ1-5; D perhaps matches TRBD1 (5 bases). This CDR3 is built from 16 residues. Trimming left V 4 bases short and J 7 bases short, with 20 bases between. Per the germline V gene, CDR1 is SNHLY and CDR2 is FYNNEI. The DNA of the CDR3 is TGTGCCAGCAGTGGAATTTCGGGACGAGGGCCCCAGCCCCAGCATTTT. Amino acids: CASSGISGRGPQPQHF.

This clone was detected a few times. The rearrangement uses TRBV5-4 and TRBJ1-2, with D perhaps TRBD1 (5 bases). The CDR3 length is 13 residues. Trimming left V 0 bases short and J 4 bases short, with 7 bases between. Germline assignment: CDR1 SGHNT and CDR2 YYREEE (reference sequence). The CDR3 spells CASSLGGAYGYTF. CDR3 coding DNA: TGTGCCAGCAGCTTGGGGGGCGCCTATGGCTACACCTTC.

V is TRBV30 and J is TRBJ1-2; D might be TRBD1 (5 bases). From germline, CDR1 is GTSNPN and CDR2 SVGIG (reference sequence). This CDR3 comprises 13 residues. The V and J ends lost 5 bases and 1 base respectively, with 11 bases between them. CDR3 DNA sequence: TGTGCCTGGTCCATCGACAGTAACTATGGCTACACCTTC. Residues: CAWSIDSNYGYTF.